The 30 T cell receptor beta chains presented below share a single source sample, sequenced in a study of cytomegalovirus exposure and HLA in healthy donors (dated by TCRdb to 2015 to 2018). Libraries were made using the immunoSEQ multiplex PCR assay. The multiplex PCR relied on a mix of 60 forward primers for TCR Vbeta segments and 13 reverse primers for TCR Jbeta segments. TCRdb limited this immuneACCESS table to in-frame rearrangements with V and J called. A share of clones is missing; checked studies link under half to unresolved V genes, and the rest is unexplained. This sample holds about 210,000 clones; around 82% were observed only once. The biggest ten clones account for 1.5% to 2% of the sample. The sample consisted of PBMCs. Receptors were obtained from a man aged 40-49 years in good health and CMV-seropositive.

This clone appeared a few times. V and J are TRBV30 and TRBJ1-1; D not certain. The V gene's germline CDR1 is GTSNPN and CDR2 SVGIG (reference sequence). The CDR3 has 14 residues. Trimming took off 1 base at V and 6 bases at J, with 15 bases between the two ends. In DNA, the CDR3 is TGTGCCTGGAGTGAATTCCGGAGTAGCCCTGAAGCTTTCTTT. Encoded protein: CAWSEFRSSPEAFF.

V is TRBV6-5 and J is TRBJ2-3; maybe TRBD2 (5 bases). The CDR3 sequence is 15 residues long. Germline loops: CDR1 MNHEY, CDR2 SVGAGI. The V gene lost 8 bases and the J gene lost 2 bases, with 17 bases spanning the gap. CDR3 sequence (DNA): TGTGCCAGCGGCGTTGAGGGCCAATCCACAGATACGCAGTATTTT. Its translation is CASGVEGQSTDTQYF.

The J gene is TRBJ2-3, the V gene TRBV4-2; D unresolved. Germline V lookup: CDR1 LGHNA, CDR2 YNFKEQ. The CDR3 runs 14 residues. The germline V and J ends were trimmed by 1 base and 4 bases, with 9 bases remaining between them. In DNA form, the CDR3 reads TGTGCCAGCAGCCAAGCTAATCACGCAGATACGCAGTATTTT. Its protein is CASSQANHADTQYF.

V usage is TRBV5-1 and J usage is TRBJ1-3; perhaps TRBD1 as D (6 bases). V shed 4 bases and J shed 6 bases, with 17 bases lying between them. The CDR3 covers 15 residues. Looked up from germline, CDR1 is SGHRS and CDR2 is YFSETQ. The CDR3 DNA sequence: TGCGCCAGCAGCGATAAGCCGACAGGACAAAACACCATATATTTT. Residues: CASSDKPTGQNTIYF.

The chain uses TRBV6-5 and TRBJ2-3; D gene unclear. Germline V gives CDR1 MNHEY, CDR2 SVGAGI. This CDR3 has 11 residues. Trimming removed 6 bases at V and 7 bases at J, with 8 bases between. The CDR3 is CASSIQNTQYF. In DNA, the CDR3 is TGTGCCAGCAGCATACAAAATACGCAGTATTTT.

The genes are TRBV5-1 and TRBJ2-3, with D hard to call. V lost 6 bases and J lost 4, with 15 bases in between. The CDR3 has 14 amino acids. Germline V gene data show CDR1 as SGHRS and CDR2 as YFSETQ. CDR3 bases: TGCGCCAGCACCCCAGGTCTGTTGTCAGATACGCAGTATTTT. Protein sequence: CASTPGLLSDTQYF.

This chain links TRBV18 with TRBJ2-7, with D possibly TRBD1 on 6 matching bases. V gave up 4 bases and J gave up 3 bases, with 10 bases separating them. Germline V gene data show CDR1 as KGHSH and CDR2 as LQKENI. CDR3 length equals 13 residues. Here the CDR3 reads CASSQAQGYEQYF. The CDR3 bases are TGTGCCAGCTCACAAGCACAGGGCTACGAGCAGTACTTC.

The V call is TRBV11-3, the J call TRBJ2-7; 9 nucleotides align to TRBD1. The CDR3 extends over 16 amino acids. The V and J ends lost 5 bases and 3 bases, in that order; junction bases with no gene match: 11. The germline gives CDR1 SGHNT, CDR2 YENEEA. In DNA, the CDR3 is TGTGCCAGCAGCCCAGATTCCGGGACAGGGAGCTACGAGCAGTACTTC. Its protein is CASSPDSGTGSYEQYF.

The chain uses TRBV7-2 and TRBJ2-7; 9 bases are shared with TRBD1. Trimming removed 5 bases from V and 6 bases from J; junction bases left unmatched: 8. Germline values: CDR1 SGHTA, CDR2 FQGNSA. The CDR3 is made up of 14 amino acids. Here the CDR3 reads CASSKTGGASEQYF. The CDR3 DNA sequence: TGTGCCAGCAGCAAAACAGGGGGCGCGTCCGAGCAGTACTTC.

This chain connects TRBV4-2 to TRBJ2-7, with D possibly TRBD1 on 7 matching bases. V was trimmed by 4 bases and J by 0 bases, leaving 19 bases between them. The CDR3 is made up of 17 amino acids. The V gene's germline CDR1 is LGHNA and CDR2 YNFKEQ. The CDR3 sequence is CASSRDTGQDYSYEQYF. Written as DNA, the CDR3 is TGTGCCAGCAGCCGAGACACCGGACAGGACTACTCCTACGAGCAGTACTTC.

The J gene is TRBJ2-3, the V gene TRBV27; TRBD2 might be the D (6 bases). V was trimmed by 3 bases and J by 1 base, leaving 17 bases between them. In germline, CDR1 is MNHEY, CDR2 SMNVEV (reference sequence). This CDR3 contains 17 residues. This CDR3 reads CASSLRGLNRGTDTQYF. Here the CDR3 DNA reads TGTGCCAGCAGTTTGCGGGGCCTCAATCGGGGCACAGATACGCAGTATTTT.

The V and J genes are TRBV19 and TRBJ2-5, with D possibly TRBD1 on 8 matching bases. The CDR3 has 15 residues. Trimming left V 7 bases short and J 0 bases short, with 15 bases between. Germline lookup yields CDR1 LNHDA and CDR2 SQIVND (reference sequence). The CDR3 DNA follows: TGTGCCAGTACAAGCGGGACAGGATACCAAGAGACCCAGTACTTC. Translated, it gives CASTSGTGYQETQYF.

This chain connects TRBV5-1 to TRBJ2-5; the match to TRBD1 covers 7 bases. The V and J ends lost 7 bases and 1 base, in that order; junction bases with no gene match: 13. The CDR3 consists of 16 residues. Germline V gene data show CDR1 as SGHRS and CDR2 as YFSETQ. The CDR3 region is CASGLGETGPQETQYF. Here the CDR3 DNA reads TGCGCCAGCGGGCTAGGCGAGACAGGGCCCCAAGAGACCCAGTACTTC.

The chain carries TRBV9 and TRBJ1-2; D ambiguous. Between the trimmed V and J ends, which lost 3 bases and 6 bases, there was a span of 6 bases. This CDR3 contains 11 residues. CDR1 and CDR2 (germline): SGDLS, YYNGEE. For the CDR3, the DNA is TGTGCCAGCAGCGGCCGGGATGGCTACACCTTC. It encodes CASSGRDGYTF.

The CDR3 spells CASSLRYRANEQFF. CDR3 sequence (DNA): TGTGCCAGCAGTTTAAGATACAGGGCGAATGAGCAGTTCTTC. The chain couples TRBV28 to TRBJ2-1, with D perhaps TRBD1 (6 bases). V dropped 2 bases and J dropped 7 bases, with 12 bases sitting between them. The germline V gene has CDR1 MDHEN and CDR2 SYDVKM. The CDR3 extends over 14 amino acids.

This clone was found once. V is TRBV11-3 and J is TRBJ2-7; TRBD2 matches 8 bases. Germline V gene data show CDR1 as SGHNT and CDR2 as YENEEA. This CDR3 spans 14 amino acids. Trimming removed 3 bases from V and 5 bases from J; junction bases left unmatched: 6. The CDR3 sequence: CASSLRGARHEQYF. As DNA, the CDR3 is TGTGCCAGCAGCTTGCGGGGGGCGCGCCACGAGCAGTACTTC.

The CDR3 protein is CASSALSTGGYEQYF. Written as DNA, the CDR3 is TGTGCCAGCAGCGCCCTATCGACAGGGGGGTACGAGCAGTACTTC. The chain has TRBV9 and TRBJ2-7; 9 bases match TRBD1. The CDR3 runs 15 residues. The V gene end was trimmed by 3 bases and the J gene end by 4 bases; junction bases not matched to a gene: 8. Germline CDR1 is SGDLS and CDR2 is YYNGEE.

This clone has only a few counts. CDR3 amino acids: CAISVREVTFENEQFF. The CDR3 DNA follows: TGTGCCATCAGTGTGCGGGAGGTTACTTTCGAGAATGAGCAGTTCTTC. The chain recombines TRBV10-3 with TRBJ2-1; 8 nucleotides match TRBD2. Germline trimming cut 4 bases from V and 7 bases from J; bases unmatched to any gene: 12. This CDR3 is built from 16 residues. In germline, CDR1 is ENHRY, CDR2 SYGVKD.

This clone was observed a handful of times. The chain links TRBV18 to TRBJ1-2; 8 bases line up with TRBD1. This CDR3 has 17 residues. Germline lookup yields CDR1 KGHSH and CDR2 LQKENI. Losses at the gene ends were 3 bases for V and 2 bases for J; bases not matched to a gene: 11. CDR3 loop: CASSPGGTGGLNYGYTF. For the CDR3, the DNA is TGTGCCAGCTCACCGGGGGGGACAGGTGGTTTGAACTATGGCTACACCTTC.

V usage is TRBV28 and J usage is TRBJ1-2; 8 nucleotides match TRBD1. V shed 5 bases and J 2 bases; nucleotides not matched to a gene: 4. Germline CDR1 and CDR2: MDHEN and SYDVKM. The CDR3 has 14 residues. For the CDR3, the DNA is TGTGCCAGCAGTCCAGGACAGGGCAACTATGGCTACACCTTC. This codes for CASSPGQGNYGYTF.

V usage is TRBV4-3 and J usage is TRBJ2-7; 7 bases agree with TRBD1. CDR3 size: 15 residues. Germline V gives CDR1 LGHNA, CDR2 YSLEER. The ends lost 0 bases at V and 2 bases at J; junction bases unmatched: 4. The chain's CDR3 is CASSQEDRVPYEQYF. The CDR3 region has the DNA TGCGCCAGCAGCCAAGAAGACAGGGTTCCCTACGAGCAGTACTTC.

This sequence joins TRBV6-5 and TRBJ2-1, with TRBD1 identical over 9 bases. V lost 4 bases and J lost 4; bases outside the gene matches: 5. The germline V gene has CDR1 MNHEY and CDR2 SVGAGI. The CDR3 is 15 residues long. The CDR3 protein is CASSSGTGNYNEQFF. The DNA for the CDR3 is TGTGCCAGCAGTTCAGGGACAGGGAATTACAATGAGCAGTTCTTC.

The chain has TRBV6-5 and TRBJ2-7; tentatively, D is TRBD2 (5 bases). Germline-derived CDR1 and CDR2 are MNHEY and SVGAGI. This CDR3 comprises 13 residues. The V end was cut by 6 bases, the J end by 6 bases, with 15 bases between. The CDR3 loop reads CASSLLSGSEQYF. DNA for the CDR3: TGTGCCAGCAGCCTCTTAAGCGGCTCCGAGCAGTACTTC.

The V and J genes are TRBV10-1 and TRBJ2-7; D gene unclear. Germline CDR1 and CDR2: WNHNN and SYGVQD (reference sequence). This CDR3 is built from 13 residues. V was cut by 4 bases and J by 6 bases, with 13 bases left in between. Here the CDR3 reads CASSAAPSVEQYF. The CDR3 coding sequence is TGCGCCAGCAGTGCTGCACCCTCGGTCGAGCAGTACTTC.

This sequence joins TRBV7-2 and TRBJ2-1; 14 nucleotides match TRBD2. Germline assignment: CDR1 SGHTA and CDR2 FQGNSA. This CDR3 has 15 residues. Trimming took 8 bases from V and 7 from J; bases not matched to a gene: 7. This chain's CDR3 is CASGGTSGRMNEQFF. The CDR3 nucleotides are TGTGCCAGCGGGGGGACTAGCGGGAGAATGAATGAGCAGTTCTTC.

V and J are TRBV7-9 and TRBJ2-2; 7 nucleotides agree with TRBD2. V was pared by 7 bases and J by 6 bases, with 5 bases of the junction left unmatched. There are 13 residues in the CDR3. The germline V gene has CDR1 SEHNR and CDR2 FQNEAQ (reference sequence). The CDR3 sequence: CASNSGGAGELFF. The CDR3 coding sequence is TGTGCCAGCAACAGTGGGGGGGCCGGGGAGCTGTTTTTT.

This chain joins TRBV7-9 and TRBJ2-7; 8 bases are shared with TRBD2. J lost 4 bases, V lost 5 bases, and 10 bases had no gene match. Germline CDR1 SEHNR, CDR2 FQNEAQ (reference sequence). The CDR3 is 15 amino acids. CDR3 DNA sequence: TGTGCCAGCAGCCCTCCCAGCGGGGGCCGGTACGAGCAGTACTTC. Translation gives CASSPPSGGRYEQYF.

J is TRBJ2-2 and V is TRBV27; the match to TRBD1 covers 12 bases. Germline trimming cut 5 bases from V and 7 bases from J; bases unmatched to any gene: 11. This CDR3 has 17 amino acids. CDR1 is MNHEY and CDR2 is SMNVEV in the germline V gene (reference sequence). CDR3 region: CASSNLGTGGAVGELFF. The CDR3 DNA reads as TGTGCCAGCAGTAACCTCGGGACAGGGGGCGCGGTCGGGGAGCTGTTTTTT.

This rearrangement joins TRBV27 to TRBJ1-4; D gene unclear. This CDR3 contains 13 residues. Germline V gives CDR1 MNHEY, CDR2 SMNVEV (reference sequence). V shed 0 bases and J shed 8 bases, with 7 bases lying between them. The CDR3 sequence: CASSLSRLEKLFF. CDR3 DNA sequence: TGTGCCAGCAGTTTATCGAGACTCGAAAAACTGTTTTTT.

A single count supports this clone. V is TRBV6-5 and J is TRBJ2-7; TRBD1 might be the D (6 bases). V shed 5 bases and J shed 5 bases, with 16 bases lying between them. The germline CDR1 and CDR2 sequences are MNHEY and SVGAGI. The CDR3 runs 14 residues. The CDR3 sequence is CASSRTALNNEQYF. The CDR3, as DNA: TGTGCCAGCAGTCGGACAGCCTTGAACAACGAGCAGTACTTC.